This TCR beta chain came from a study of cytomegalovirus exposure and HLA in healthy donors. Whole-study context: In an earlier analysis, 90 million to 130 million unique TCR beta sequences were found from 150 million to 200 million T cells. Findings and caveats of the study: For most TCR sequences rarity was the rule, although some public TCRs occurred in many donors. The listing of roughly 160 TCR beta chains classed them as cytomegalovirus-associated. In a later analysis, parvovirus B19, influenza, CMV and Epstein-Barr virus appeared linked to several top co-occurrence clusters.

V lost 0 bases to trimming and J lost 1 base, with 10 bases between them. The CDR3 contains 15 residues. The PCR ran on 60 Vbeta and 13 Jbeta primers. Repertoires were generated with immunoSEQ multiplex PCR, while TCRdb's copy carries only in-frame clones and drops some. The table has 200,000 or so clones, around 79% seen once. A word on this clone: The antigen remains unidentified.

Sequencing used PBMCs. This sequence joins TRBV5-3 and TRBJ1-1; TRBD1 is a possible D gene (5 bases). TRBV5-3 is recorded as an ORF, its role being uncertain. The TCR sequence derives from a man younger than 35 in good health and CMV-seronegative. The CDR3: CARSLDPGRNTEAFF. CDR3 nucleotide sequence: TGTGCCAGAAGCTTGGATCCAGGGCGGAACACTGAAGCTTTCTTT.